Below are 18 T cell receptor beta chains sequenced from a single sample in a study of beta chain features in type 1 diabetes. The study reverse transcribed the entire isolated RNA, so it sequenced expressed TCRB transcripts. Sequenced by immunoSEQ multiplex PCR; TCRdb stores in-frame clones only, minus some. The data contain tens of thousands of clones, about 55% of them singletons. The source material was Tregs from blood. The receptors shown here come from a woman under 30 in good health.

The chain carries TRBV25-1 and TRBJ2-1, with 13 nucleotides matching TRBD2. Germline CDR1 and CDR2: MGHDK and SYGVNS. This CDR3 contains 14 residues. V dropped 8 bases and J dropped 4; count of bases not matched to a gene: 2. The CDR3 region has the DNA TGTGCCAGCCAGACTAGCGGGAGGTACAATGAGCAGTTCTTC. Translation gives CASQTSGRYNEQFF.

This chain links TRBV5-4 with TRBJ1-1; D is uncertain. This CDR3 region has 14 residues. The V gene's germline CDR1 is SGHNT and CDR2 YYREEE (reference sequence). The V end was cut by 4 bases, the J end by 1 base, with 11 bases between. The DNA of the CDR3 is TGTGCCAGCAGCCCCGGGATTTCGAACACTGAAGCTTTCTTT. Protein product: CASSPGISNTEAFF.

The CDR3 loop reads CASSGGGQGSGEQFF. Here the CDR3 DNA reads TGTGCCAGCAGTGGAGGGGGACAGGGGTCAGGAGAGCAGTTCTTC. This chain connects TRBV6-1 to TRBJ2-1, with 10 positions matching TRBD1. V was pared by 4 bases and J by 10 bases, with 10 bases of the junction left unmatched. Germline CDR1 and CDR2: MNHNS and SASEGT. The CDR3 loop spans 15 amino acids.

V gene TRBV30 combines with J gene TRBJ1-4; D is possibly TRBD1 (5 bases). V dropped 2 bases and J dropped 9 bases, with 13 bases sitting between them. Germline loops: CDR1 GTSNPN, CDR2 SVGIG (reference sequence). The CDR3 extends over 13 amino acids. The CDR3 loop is CAWSPGGRQKLFF. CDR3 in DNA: TGTGCCTGGAGTCCCGGGGGACGGCAAAAACTGTTTTTT.

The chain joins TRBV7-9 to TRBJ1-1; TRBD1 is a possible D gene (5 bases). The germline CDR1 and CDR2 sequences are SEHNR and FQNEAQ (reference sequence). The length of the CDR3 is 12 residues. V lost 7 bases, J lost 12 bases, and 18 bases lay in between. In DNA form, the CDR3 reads TGTGCCAGCATACGCAGGGAGGGTAGGTCTTTCTTT. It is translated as CASIRREGRSFF.

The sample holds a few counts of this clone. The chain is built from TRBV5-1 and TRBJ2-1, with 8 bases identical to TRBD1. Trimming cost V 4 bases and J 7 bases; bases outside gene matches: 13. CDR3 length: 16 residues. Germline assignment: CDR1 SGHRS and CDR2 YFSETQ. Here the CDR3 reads CASSILGTGKANEQFF. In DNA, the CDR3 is TGCGCCAGCAGCATTCTTGGGACAGGAAAGGCAAATGAGCAGTTCTTC.

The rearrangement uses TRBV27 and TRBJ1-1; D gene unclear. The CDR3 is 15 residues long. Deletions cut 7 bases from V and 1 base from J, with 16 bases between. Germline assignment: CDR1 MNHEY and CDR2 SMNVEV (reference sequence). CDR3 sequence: CASTPFPGSNTEAFF. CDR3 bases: TGTGCCAGCACCCCGTTTCCCGGGTCGAACACTGAAGCTTTCTTT.

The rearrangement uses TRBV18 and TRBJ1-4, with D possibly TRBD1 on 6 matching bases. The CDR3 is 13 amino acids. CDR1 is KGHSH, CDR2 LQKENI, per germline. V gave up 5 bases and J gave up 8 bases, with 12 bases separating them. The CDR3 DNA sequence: TGTGCCAGCTCATATGGACAGACAGAAAAACTGTTTTTT. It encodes CASSYGQTEKLFF.

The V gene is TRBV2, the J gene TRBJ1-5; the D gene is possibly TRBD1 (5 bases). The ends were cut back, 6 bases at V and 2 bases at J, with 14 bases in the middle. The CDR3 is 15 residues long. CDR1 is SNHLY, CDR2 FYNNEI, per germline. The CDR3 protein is CASSAGQSGNQPQHF. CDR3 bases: TGTGCCAGCAGCGCCGGACAATCAGGCAATCAGCCCCAGCATTTT.

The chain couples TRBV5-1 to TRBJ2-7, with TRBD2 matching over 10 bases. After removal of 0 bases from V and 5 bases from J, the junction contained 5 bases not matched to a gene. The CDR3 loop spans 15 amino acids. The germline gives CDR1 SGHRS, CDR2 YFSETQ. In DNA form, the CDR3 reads TGCGCCAGCAGCTTGGGCGGGACTAGCGACCACGAGCAGTACTTC. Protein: CASSLGGTSDHEQYF.

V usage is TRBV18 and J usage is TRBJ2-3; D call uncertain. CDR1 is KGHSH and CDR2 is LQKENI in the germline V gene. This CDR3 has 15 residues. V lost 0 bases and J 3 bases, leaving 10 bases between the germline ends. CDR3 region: CASSPPSFVTDTQYF. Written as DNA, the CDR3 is TGTGCCAGCTCACCACCGAGTTTTGTAACAGATACGCAGTATTTT.

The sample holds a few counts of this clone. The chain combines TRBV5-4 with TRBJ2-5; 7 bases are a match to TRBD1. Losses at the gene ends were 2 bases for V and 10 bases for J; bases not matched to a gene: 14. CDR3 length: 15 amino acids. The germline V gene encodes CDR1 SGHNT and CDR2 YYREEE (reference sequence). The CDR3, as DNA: TGTGCCAGCAGCTTCTCGATCGGACAGGATAGTAACCAGTACTTC. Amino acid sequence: CASSFSIGQDSNQYF.

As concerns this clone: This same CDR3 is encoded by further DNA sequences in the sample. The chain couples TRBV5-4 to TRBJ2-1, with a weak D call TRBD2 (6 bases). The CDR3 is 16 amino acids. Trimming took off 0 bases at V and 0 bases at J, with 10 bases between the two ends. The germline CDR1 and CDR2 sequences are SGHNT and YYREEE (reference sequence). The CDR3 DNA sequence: TGTGCCAGCAGCTTGGGCGGGGCGAGCTCCTACAATGAGCAGTTCTTC. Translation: CASSLGGASSYNEQFF.

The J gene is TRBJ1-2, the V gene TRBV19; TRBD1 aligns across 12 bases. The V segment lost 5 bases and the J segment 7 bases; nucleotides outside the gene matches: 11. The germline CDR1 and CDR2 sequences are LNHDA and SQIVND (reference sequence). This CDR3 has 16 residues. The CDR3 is CASSPVGGTGGAGYTF. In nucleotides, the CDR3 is TGTGCCAGTAGTCCCGTCGGAGGGACAGGGGGCGCTGGCTACACCTTC.

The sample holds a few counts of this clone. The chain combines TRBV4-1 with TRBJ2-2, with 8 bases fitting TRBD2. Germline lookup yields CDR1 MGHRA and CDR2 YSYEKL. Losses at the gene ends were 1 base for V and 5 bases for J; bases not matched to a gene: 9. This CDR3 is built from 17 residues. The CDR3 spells CASSQVRAGVQTGELFF. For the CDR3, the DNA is TGCGCCAGCAGCCAAGTGAGAGCGGGAGTTCAAACCGGGGAGCTGTTTTTT.

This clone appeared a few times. The CDR3 sequence is CASSSQRGPETQYF. The CDR3 DNA sequence: TGTGCCAGCAGCTCCCAGCGGGGCCCGGAGACCCAGTACTTC. The chain links TRBV5-4 to TRBJ2-5; 7 bases map to TRBD2. CDR1 and CDR2 (germline): SGHNT, YYREEE (reference sequence). The CDR3 sequence is 14 residues long. V shed 3 bases, J shed 5 bases, and the junction held 7 bases outside the gene matches.

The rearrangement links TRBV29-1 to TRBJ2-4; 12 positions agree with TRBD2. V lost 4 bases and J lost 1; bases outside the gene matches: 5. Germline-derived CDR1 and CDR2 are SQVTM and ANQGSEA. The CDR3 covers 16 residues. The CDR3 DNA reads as TGCAGCGTTGCTCTAGCGGGAGGGAGGGCCAAAAACATTCAGTACTTC. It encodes CSVALAGGRAKNIQYF.

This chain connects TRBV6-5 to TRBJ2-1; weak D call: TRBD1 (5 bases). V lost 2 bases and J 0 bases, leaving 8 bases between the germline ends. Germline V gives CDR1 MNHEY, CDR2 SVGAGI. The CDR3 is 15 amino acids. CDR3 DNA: TGTGCCAGCAGTTACCAGGGAAGCTCCTACAATGAGCAGTTCTTC. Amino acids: CASSYQGSSYNEQFF.